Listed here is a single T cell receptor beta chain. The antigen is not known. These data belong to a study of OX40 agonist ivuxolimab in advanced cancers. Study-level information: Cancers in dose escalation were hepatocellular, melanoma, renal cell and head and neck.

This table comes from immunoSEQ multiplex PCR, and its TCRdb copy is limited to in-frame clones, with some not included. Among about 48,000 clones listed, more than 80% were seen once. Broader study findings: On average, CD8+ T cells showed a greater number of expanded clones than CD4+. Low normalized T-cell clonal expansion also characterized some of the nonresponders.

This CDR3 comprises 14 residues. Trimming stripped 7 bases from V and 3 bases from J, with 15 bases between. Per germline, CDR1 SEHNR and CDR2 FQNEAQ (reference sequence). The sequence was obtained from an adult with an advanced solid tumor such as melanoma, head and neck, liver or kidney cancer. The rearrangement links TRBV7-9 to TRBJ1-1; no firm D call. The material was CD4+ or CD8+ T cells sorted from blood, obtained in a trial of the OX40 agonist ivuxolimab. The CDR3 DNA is TGTGCCAGCACCTCCGCCGGGAGGGACACTGAAGCTTTCTTT. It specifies CASTSAGRDTEAFF.